The 10 T cell receptor beta chains in this list originate from one sample, sequenced in a study of shared clonotypes between healthy human individuals. CD45RO negativity and positive selection for CCR7 defined naive CD8 cells, a population that excluded terminally differentiated effector memory CD45RA+ cells. Clones were sequenced by immunoSEQ multiplex PCR, and TCRdb holds only the in-frame ones, with some missing. The sample includes nearly 2 million clones, approximately 95% of them seen just once. Source material: naive CD8+ T cells sorted from blood. Receptors were obtained from a man younger than 30 in good health.

This sequence joins TRBV4-3 and TRBJ2-3; 7 bases line up with TRBD2. V trimming: 0 bases; J trimming: 5 bases; junction bases outside the gene matches: 11. Germline CDR1 reads LGHNA; CDR2 reads YSLEER. The CDR3 is 17 residues long. CDR3 DNA sequence: TGCGCCAGCAGCCAAGAGTCGGGCGGGGGAGGAGAAGATACGCAGTATTTT. This codes for CASSQESGGGGEDTQYF.

A word on this clone: This same CDR3 is encoded by further DNA sequences in the sample. The gene calls are TRBV4-1 and TRBJ2-7, with D unclear. Germline CDR1 reads MGHRA; CDR2 reads YSYEKL. The CDR3 sequence is 13 residues long. V lost 1 base and J 4 bases, leaving 8 bases between the germline ends. The CDR3 reads CASSQGGGYEQYF. The CDR3 bases are TGCGCCAGCAGCCAAGGAGGCGGTTACGAGCAGTACTTC.

J is TRBJ1-5 and V is TRBV4-1; tentatively, D is TRBD1 (5 bases). The CDR3 length is 13 residues. Germline CDR1 and CDR2: MGHRA and YSYEKL. V shed 6 bases and J shed 2 bases, with 8 bases lying between them. The CDR3 sequence is CASRGEGNQPQHF. CDR3 nucleotides: TGCGCCAGCAGAGGGGAAGGCAATCAGCCCCAGCATTTT.

This clone has a single count. The J gene is TRBJ1-1, the V gene TRBV4-1; D perhaps matches TRBD1 (6 bases). Trimming removed 0 bases from V and 6 bases from J, with 17 bases in between. Germline CDR1 and CDR2: MGHRA and YSYEKL. CDR3 size: 16 residues. This chain's CDR3 is CASSQDRGDPAAEAFF. CDR3 nucleotides: TGCGCCAGCAGCCAAGACAGGGGCGACCCGGCCGCTGAAGCTTTCTTT.

V is TRBV19 and J is TRBJ1-2; D ambiguous. Germline V gene lookup returns CDR1 LNHDA and CDR2 SQIVND (reference sequence). The CDR3 consists of 12 residues. Trimming took 3 bases from V and 4 from J, leaving 6 bases between them. In nucleotides, the CDR3 is TGTGCCAGTAGTATGCACAGCTATGGCTACACCTTC. It specifies CASSMHSYGYTF.

The chain combines TRBV2 with TRBJ2-5, with 7 nucleotides matching TRBD2. The V and J ends lost 2 bases and 1 base, in that order; junction bases with no gene match: 7. The length of the CDR3 is 16 residues. Per the germline V gene, CDR1 is SNHLY and CDR2 is FYNNEI. The DNA for the CDR3 is TGTGCCAGCAGTGAATTGGGGGAGGGAGGCCAAGAGACCCAGTACTTC. Its protein is CASSELGEGGQETQYF.

On this clone: Other DNA sequences of this sample code for an identical CDR3. The chain employs TRBV5-1 and TRBJ1-2; D may be TRBD1 (6 bases). The CDR3 is 14 amino acids. Germline CDR1 reads SGHRS; CDR2 reads YFSETQ. V dropped 0 bases and J dropped 2 bases, with 8 bases sitting between them. The CDR3 loop reads CASSLDRANYGYTF. Here the CDR3 DNA reads TGCGCCAGCAGCTTGGACAGGGCAAACTATGGCTACACCTTC. The entire variable domain, with the rest obtained from reference TRBV5-1 and TRBJ1-2, is as follows: KAGVTQTPRYLIKTRGQQVTLSCSPISGHRSVSWYQQTPGQGLQFLFEYFSETQRNKGNFPGRFSGRQFSNSRSEMNVSTLELGDSALYLCASSLDRANYGYTFGSGTRLTVV.

This clone was recorded once. The CDR3 loop reads CASSESSGLDTDTQYF. The DNA of the CDR3 is TGCGCCAGCAGTGAGTCAAGTGGACTAGACACAGATACGCAGTATTTT. The rearrangement uses TRBV10-1 and TRBJ2-3; 7 bases are a match to TRBD2. The length of the CDR3 is 16 residues. CDR1 and CDR2 from the germline V gene are WNHNN and SYGVQD (reference sequence). With V trimmed by 0 bases and J by 2 bases, 5 bases remained unmatched.

The genes are TRBV28 and TRBJ2-5; D is possibly TRBD1 (7 bases). The CDR3 runs 15 residues. CDR1 and CDR2 from the germline V gene are MDHEN and SYDVKM. Trimming removed 7 bases at V and 7 bases at J, with 22 bases between. CDR3 coding DNA: TGTGCCAGCACCATAACCACAGGGGCCGGGGGGACCCAGTACTTC. It translates to CASTITTGAGGTQYF.

The chain has TRBV6-5 and TRBJ1-2; possibly TRBD1 for D (6 bases). V was pared by 6 bases and J by 2 bases, with 10 bases between. The CDR3 is 13 residues long. Germline loops: CDR1 MNHEY, CDR2 SVGAGI. The CDR3 is CASSLGQNYGYTF. In DNA form, the CDR3 reads TGTGCCAGCAGCCTTGGACAGAACTATGGCTACACCTTC.